A single T cell receptor (beta chain) is shown here with its context. Its specificity is not known. Original handling: Junction-only immunoSEQ sequences carried no quality scores, so filtering differed. The assay was immunoSEQ multiplex PCR, and TCRdb's table has in-frame clones only and misses some. That table supplies the V and J calls and clone size; D and trimming were determined from the DNA. The repertoire holds about 2.5 million clones, with roughly 90% as singletons. The data stem from a study of shared clonotypes between healthy human individuals. Study context: With ages of 18 to 49, the donors were two women and three men. For every donor, three CD4 naive, three CD4 memory, two CD8 naive and one CD8 memory plates were used. Broader study findings: It was the few donors that limited the genetic and exposure-history diversity represented.

CDR1 is SGHVS, CDR2 FQNEAQ, per germline. This CDR3 region has 13 residues. Trimming stripped 5 bases from V and 4 bases from J, with 11 bases between. Material for sequencing was naive CD4+ T cells from PBMCs. Sample subset: CD45RA+ positively selected. The source of this sequence is a young man in good health. Some clones in this sample may be carry-over from other donors' samples. The chain links TRBV7-8 to TRBJ1-1; TRBD1 is a possible D gene (6 bases). CDR3 sequence reads: CASSQDSSTEAFF. The DNA for the CDR3 is TGTGCCAGCAGCCAGGACAGCTCCACTGAAGCTTTCTTT. The variable domain in full, with the rest retrieved from reference TRBV7-8 and TRBJ1-1, is GAGVSQSPRYKVAKRGQDVALRCDPISGHVSLFWYQQALGQGPEFLTYFQNEAQLDKSGLPSDRFFAERPEGSVSTLKIQRTQQEDSAVYLCASSQDSSTEAFFGQGTRLTVV.